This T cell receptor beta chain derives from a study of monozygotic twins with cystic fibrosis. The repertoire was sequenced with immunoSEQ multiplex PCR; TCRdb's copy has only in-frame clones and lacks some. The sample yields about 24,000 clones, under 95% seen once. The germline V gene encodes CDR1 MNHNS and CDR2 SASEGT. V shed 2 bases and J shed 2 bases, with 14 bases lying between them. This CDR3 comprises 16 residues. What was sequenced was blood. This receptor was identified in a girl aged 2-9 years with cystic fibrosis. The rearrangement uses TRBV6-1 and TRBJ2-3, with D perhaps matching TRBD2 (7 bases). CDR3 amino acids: CASSEFRRGLTDTQYF. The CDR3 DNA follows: TGTGCCAGCAGTGAATTTCGGCGGGGGCTCACAGATACGCAGTATTTT.